The 24 T cell receptor beta chains below all came from one sample that was sequenced in a study of blood T cell repertoires in COVID-19. Repertoires were generated with immunoSEQ multiplex PCR, while TCRdb's copy carries only in-frame clones and drops some. Among approximately 280,000 clones listed, about 88% were seen once. The sequencing input was peripheral blood. The receptor source for this set is a woman aged 55-69 years with acute or convalescent COVID-19.

The sample holds one count of this clone. CDR3 loop: CASSSLQGPNSPLHF. The CDR3 nucleotides read TGTGCCAGCAGCTCACTACAGGGCCCCAATTCACCCCTCCACTTT. The chain couples TRBV9 to TRBJ1-6; D may be TRBD1 (6 bases). CDR3 length: 15 residues. Germline CDR1 is SGDLS and CDR2 is YYNGEE. V was pared by 4 bases and J by 7 bases, with 15 bases between. Drawing the rest from reference TRBV9 and TRBJ1-6, the complete variable domain is DSGVTQTPKHLITATGQRVTLRCSPRSGDLSVYWYQQSLDQGLQFLIQYYNGEERAKGNILERFSAQQFPDLHSELNLSSLELGDSALYFCASSSLQGPNSPLHFGNGTRLTVT.

As concerns this clone: This same CDR3 is encoded by further DNA sequences in the sample. The rearrangement links TRBV6-5 to TRBJ2-6; D gene unclear. Germline V gives CDR1 MNHEY, CDR2 SVGAGI. V shed 0 bases and J shed 0 bases, with 3 bases lying between them. CDR3 length equals 15 residues. CDR3 amino acids: CASSYSSSGANVLTF. CDR3 nucleotide sequence: TGTGCCAGCAGTTACTCGAGCTCTGGGGCCAACGTCCTGACTTTC.

The chain couples TRBV28 to TRBJ2-5, with 10 nucleotides matching TRBD2. This CDR3 has 15 residues. Per germline, CDR1 MDHEN and CDR2 SYDVKM. The ends lost 4 bases at V and 2 bases at J; junction bases unmatched: 4. The CDR3 DNA sequence: TGTGCCAGCAGTTCTTTAGCGGGGGGTCAAGAGACCCAGTACTTC. Its translation: CASSSLAGGQETQYF. Looking up the rest from reference TRBV28 and TRBJ2-5 gives the full variable domain: DVKVTQSSRYLVKRTGEKVFLECVQDMDHENMFWYRQDPGLGLRLIYFSYDVKMKEKGDIPEGYSVSREKKERFSLILESASTNQTSMYLCASSSLAGGQETQYFGPGTRLLVL.

V and J are TRBV27 and TRBJ1-3; D is perhaps TRBD1 (5 bases). CDR1 MNHEY and CDR2 SMNVEV come from the germline V gene (reference sequence). CDR3 length equals 14 residues. V lost 2 bases, J lost 2 bases, and 7 bases lay in between. The CDR3, as DNA: TGTGCCAGCAGTTTACAGGGAACTGGAAACACCATATATTTT. Translation: CASSLQGTGNTIYF.

The CDR3 region has the DNA TGTGCCAGCACTAGGGGACTATGGGAGCAGTACTTC. It translates to CASTRGLWEQYF. V and J are TRBV12-3 or TRBV12-4 and TRBJ2-7, with TRBD2 matching over 7 bases. Trimming at V came to 7 bases and at J to 7 bases, leaving 7 bases not matched to a gene. The CDR3 extends over 12 amino acids.

CDR3 in DNA: TGTGCCAGCAGCCCGGGACAGGGGGGAAACTATGGCTACACCTTC. It codes for CASSPGQGGNYGYTF. The chain joins TRBV7-3 to TRBJ1-2, with 11 bases fitting TRBD1. V shed 5 bases and J 2 bases; nucleotides not matched to a gene: 4. This CDR3 region has 15 residues. The V gene's germline CDR1 is SGHTA and CDR2 FQGTGA.

The rearrangement links TRBV6-1 to TRBJ1-2, with 11 bases identical to TRBD1. V gave up 3 bases and J gave up 2 bases; unmatched junction bases: 2. Germline V lookup: CDR1 MNHNS, CDR2 SASEGT. The CDR3 has 15 residues. CDR3 coding DNA: TGTGCCAGCAGTGATTGGGACAGGGGGAACTATGGCTACACCTTC. Protein product: CASSDWDRGNYGYTF.

The rearrangement joins TRBV7-3 to TRBJ1-1; D remains unclear. The V end was cut by 1 base, the J end by 4 bases, with 7 bases between. Germline CDR1 reads SGHTA; CDR2 reads FQGTGA. This CDR3 comprises 13 residues. The CDR3 nucleotides are TGTGCCAGCAGCTTAAATTCCGGCACTGAAGCTTTCTTT. Translated: CASSLNSGTEAFF.

This chain links TRBV21-1 with TRBJ1-1; the listed D gene, TRBD1, was not tested against the DNA. TRBV21-1 is a listed pseudogene. There are 16 residues in the CDR3. CDR3 region: CAISPGQEEINTEAFF. CDR3 in DNA: TGTGCCATTTCACCGGGACAGGAAGAGATTAACACTGAAGCTTTCTTT.

This clone has a single count. This chain uses TRBV5-4 with TRBJ2-1, with TRBD2 matching over 9 bases. The CDR3 extends over 16 amino acids. Germline trimming cut 1 base from V and 6 bases from J; bases unmatched to any gene: 8. Germline CDR1 SGHNT, CDR2 YYREEE (reference sequence). In nucleotides, the CDR3 is TGTGCCAGCAGCTTGAATACAATAGCGGGAGCCAATGAGCAGTTCTTC. As protein: CASSLNTIAGANEQFF. The full variable domain, with the rest looked up from reference TRBV5-4 and TRBJ2-1, is ETGVTQSPTHLIKTRGQQVTLRCSSQSGHNTVSWYQQALGQGPQFIFQYYREEENGRGNFPPRFSGLQFPNYSSELNVNALELDDSALYLCASSLNTIAGANEQFFGPGTRLTVL.

The chain uses TRBV5-6 and TRBJ1-6, with D tentatively TRBD1 (5 bases). The CDR3 totals 12 residues. The V end was cut by 4 bases, the J end by 13 bases, with 12 bases between. Germline V gene lookup returns CDR1 SGHDT and CDR2 YYEEEE. DNA for the CDR3: TGTGCCAGCAGCCTTGGGGGGATCCCCCTCCACTTT. It translates to CASSLGGIPLHF.

The V gene is TRBV5-1, the J gene TRBJ2-1; 8 nucleotides agree with TRBD1. The CDR3 consists of 14 residues. Germline V lookup: CDR1 SGHRS, CDR2 YFSETQ. V dropped 1 base and J dropped 7; count of bases not matched to a gene: 4. CDR3 bases: TGCGCCAGCAGCTTGAGTCAGGGGGCAAATGAGCAGTTCTTC. It specifies CASSLSQGANEQFF.

CDR3 nucleotides: TGTGCCTGCCTTGGGGGCAGATTGGGGTCTAATGAGGGCTATGGCTACACCTTC. Amino acids: CACLGGRLGSNEGYGYTF. The V gene is TRBV30, the J gene TRBJ1-2, with a possible D match to TRBD1 (6 bases). CDR1 is GTSNPN and CDR2 is SVGIG in the germline V gene (reference sequence). This CDR3 has 18 residues. The ends were cut back, 6 bases at V and 4 bases at J, with 30 bases in the middle.

CDR3 coding DNA: TGCGCCAGCAGCCAAGCTCGAGGGGGAACCAAAAACATTCAGTACTTC. This codes for CASSQARGGTKNIQYF. This chain uses TRBV4-1 with TRBJ2-4; maybe TRBD1 (6 bases). The CDR3 extends over 16 amino acids. Germline V CDR1 and CDR2: MGHRA, YSYEKL. Trimming stripped 1 base from V and 2 bases from J, with 12 bases between.

The chain combines TRBV19 with TRBJ1-5; D perhaps matches TRBD1 (6 bases). Looked up from germline, CDR1 is LNHDA and CDR2 is SQIVND (reference sequence). CDR3 length: 14 amino acids. The V end lost 5 bases, the J end lost 3 bases, and 11 bases lay between the germline ends. The CDR3 sequence is CASSVGQFNQPQHF. Here the CDR3 DNA reads TGTGCCAGTAGTGTAGGACAGTTCAATCAGCCCCAGCATTTT.

This chain joins TRBV7-2 and TRBJ1-2, with TRBD1 matching 9 bases. This CDR3 has 13 residues. Germline V CDR1 and CDR2: SGHTA, FQGNSA. J gave up 6 bases and V 1 base, and 0 bases lay outside the gene matches. CDR3 sequence reads: CASSLGTGDGYTF. CDR3 sequence (DNA): TGTGCCAGCAGCTTAGGGACAGGGGATGGCTACACCTTC.

The CDR3 DNA reads TGCGCCAGCAGTGAGTACAGGTTTAGCGGGGAGCTGTTTTTT. It codes for CASSEYRFSGELFF. The V gene is TRBV10-1, the J gene TRBJ2-2; possible D gene TRBD1, 5 bases. Trimming cost V 1 base and J 7 bases, with 10 bases left between them. Germline V lookup: CDR1 WNHNN, CDR2 SYGVQD (reference sequence). This CDR3 has 14 amino acids.

The chain combines TRBV7-9 with TRBJ1-1; 11 bases line up with TRBD1. CDR1 is SEHNR and CDR2 is FQNEAQ in the germline V gene (reference sequence). The V segment lost 5 bases and the J segment 5 bases; nucleotides outside the gene matches: 7. This CDR3 is 15 amino acids long. Here the CDR3 reads CASSIGQGARTEAFF. CDR3 nucleotides: TGTGCCAGCAGCATAGGACAGGGGGCGAGGACTGAAGCTTTCTTT.

V gene TRBV6-7 combines with J gene TRBJ2-4, with D possibly TRBD1 on 6 matching bases. TRBV6-7 counts as an open reading frame of uncertain function. This CDR3 is 15 amino acids long. Trimming stripped 6 bases from V and 0 bases from J, with 12 bases between. The CDR3 bases are TGTGCCAGCAGGAGGACAGAACTAGCCAAAAACATTCAGTACTTC. It translates to CASRRTELAKNIQYF.

The rearrangement links TRBV6-2 or TRBV6-3 to TRBJ1-5, with 8 bases lining up with TRBD1. Germline CDR1 reads MNHEY; CDR2 reads SVGEGT. The ends lost 6 bases at V and 3 bases at J; junction bases unmatched: 13. The CDR3 sequence is 17 residues long. The CDR3 reads CASSRGQGLGNNQPQHF. The CDR3 DNA is TGTGCCAGCAGCCGAGGACAGGGCCTGGGAAACAATCAGCCCCAGCATTTT.

The chain is built from TRBV5-4 and TRBJ1-2; TRBD1 might be the D (5 bases). The CDR3 consists of 13 residues. The V end was cut by 1 base, the J end by 8 bases, with 12 bases between. Germline-derived CDR1 and CDR2 are SGHNT and YYREEE (reference sequence). The CDR3 sequence is CASSLSGGEGYTF. CDR3 DNA: TGTGCCAGCAGCTTGAGCGGGGGTGAGGGCTACACCTTC.

The V call is TRBV29-1, the J call TRBJ2-2; 8 bases map to TRBD1. Germline V lookup: CDR1 SQVTM, CDR2 ANQGSEA. J was trimmed by 0 bases and V by 4 bases; bases with no gene match: 4. The CDR3 contains 15 residues. CDR3 nucleotides: TGCAGCGTTGCAAGGGGACAGGCGAACACCGGGGAGCTGTTTTTT. It translates to CSVARGQANTGELFF.

V gene TRBV28 combines with J gene TRBJ1-2, with a weak D call TRBD1 (6 bases). The CDR3 runs 13 residues. Looked up from germline, CDR1 is MDHEN and CDR2 is SYDVKM. V shed 4 bases and J shed 8 bases, with 14 bases lying between them. CDR3 nucleotides: TGTGCCAGCAGTTCCCGGGGGGCGAGGGGCTACACCTTC. Amino acid sequence: CASSSRGARGYTF.

The chain couples TRBV5-1 to TRBJ2-3; TRBD2 agrees at 7 bases. The CDR3 runs to 14 residues. Germline V gives CDR1 SGHRS, CDR2 YFSETQ. The V and J ends lost 5 bases and 2 bases, in that order; junction bases with no gene match: 5. As DNA, the CDR3 is TGCGCCAGCAGGGACGGGGGGTACACAGATACGCAGTATTTT. This encodes CASRDGGYTDTQYF.